What follows are 26 T cell receptor beta chains derived from one specimen sequenced in a study of T cells after yellow fever vaccination. TCRdb redid the calling of the 5' RACE reads with MiXCR, one entry per CDR3 protein. Of 450,000 to 650,000 distinct CDR3 sequences listed, 21% are singletons. Here the sequenced sample was PBMCs, taken more than 20 days after the first yellow fever vaccination. The receptors stem from a man aged 18 to 30 who received the YFV17D yellow fever vaccine.

This clonotype has only a few counts. Mismatch with germline at one junction end may stem from a read error. The rearrangement joins TRBV12-3 or TRBV12-4 to TRBJ1-2; weak D call: TRBD1 (6 bases). The CDR3 has 12 amino acids. The CDR3 protein is CASRLAGQGYTF. In DNA form, the CDR3 reads TGTGCCAGCAGATTAGCGGGACAAGGCTACACCTTC.

The chain uses TRBV29-1 and TRBJ2-1, with TRBD2 matching 8 bases. Germline loops: CDR1 SQVTM, CDR2 ANQGSEA. This CDR3 spans 16 amino acids. The J segment lost 7 bases and the V segment lost 3 bases, leaving 14 bases of the junction unmatched. The CDR3: CSVEQGLAGTRNEQFF. Here the CDR3 DNA reads TGCAGCGTTGAGCAAGGACTAGCAGGGACTAGGAATGAGCAGTTCTTC.

Here the CDR3 DNA reads TGTGCCAGCAGCACTCTTTGGACTGGGGCCAACGTCCTGACTTTC. Translation: CASSTLWTGANVLTF. The rearrangement joins TRBV7-9 to TRBJ2-6; no firm D call. The CDR3 runs to 15 residues. Germline V gene data show CDR1 as SEHNR and CDR2 as FQNEAQ (reference sequence). Trimming removed 5 bases from V and 2 bases from J, with 10 bases in between.

The chain combines TRBV5-1 with TRBJ2-3; TRBD1 matches at 7 bases. CDR1 is SGHRS, CDR2 YFSETQ, per germline. The CDR3 spans 14 residues. The V gene end was trimmed by 5 bases and the J gene end by 2 bases; junction bases not matched to a gene: 5. Here the CDR3 DNA reads TGCGCCAGCAGGTGGGACAGCCCCACAGATACGCAGTATTTT. Its translation: CASRWDSPTDTQYF.

As DNA, the CDR3 is TGTGCCAGTAAGACAGGGAGTTATATAAACACCGGGGAGCTGTTTTTT. Residues: CASKTGSYINTGELFF. The chain links TRBV2 to TRBJ2-2; 7 bases align to TRBD1. The CDR3 covers 16 residues. CDR1 is SNHLY, CDR2 FYNNEI, per germline. Trimming removed 9 bases from V and 2 bases from J; junction bases left unmatched: 12.

The rearrangement joins TRBV7-3 to TRBJ2-1; 9 bases align to TRBD2. The length of the CDR3 is 14 residues. Germline assignment: CDR1 SGHTA and CDR2 FQGTGA. The J segment lost 7 bases and the V segment lost 5 bases, leaving 6 bases of the junction unmatched. The chain's CDR3 is CASSVAGVGNEQFF. The CDR3 coding sequence is TGTGCCAGCAGCGTAGCGGGGGTTGGTAATGAGCAGTTCTTC. Together with reference TRBV7-3 and TRBJ2-1, the CDR3 gives the full variable domain: GAGVSQTPSNKVTEKGKYVELRCDPISGHTALYWYRQSLGQGPEFLIYFQGTGAADDSGLPNDRFFAVRPEGSVSTLKIQRTERGDSAVYLCASSVAGVGNEQFFGPGTRLTVL.

A few counts support this clonotype. This rearrangement joins TRBV5-5 to TRBJ2-5, with 8 bases aligning to TRBD1. Germline V gives CDR1 SGHKS, CDR2 YYEKEE (reference sequence). The CDR3 contains 14 residues. V was clipped by 4 bases and J by 4 bases; unmatched bases: 6. The CDR3 nucleotides read TGTGCCAGCAGCACGCCGACAGGGGCAGAGACCCAGTACTTC. This gives the protein CASSTPTGAETQYF.

This clonotype occurred many times. The V and J genes are TRBV3-1 and TRBJ2-5; D may correspond to TRBD1 or TRBD2 (5 bases each). The germline CDR1 and CDR2 sequences are LGHDT and YNNKEL (reference sequence). This CDR3 comprises 14 residues. Trimming cost V 4 bases and J 2 bases, with 11 bases left between them. The CDR3 sequence is CASSLGTVQETQYF. CDR3 DNA sequence: TGTGCCAGCAGCCTGGGGACGGTTCAAGAGACCCAGTACTTC.

The chain joins TRBV5-1 to TRBJ1-1; 8 bases are shared with TRBD1. The CDR3 runs 15 residues. Germline CDR1 and CDR2: SGHRS and YFSETQ. Losses at the gene ends were 2 bases for V and 3 bases for J; bases not matched to a gene: 6. The CDR3 spells CASSFFQGADTEAFF. CDR3 sequence (DNA): TGCGCCAGCAGCTTCTTCCAGGGGGCGGACACTGAAGCTTTCTTT.

The V gene is TRBV27, the J gene TRBJ2-7; 7 bases agree with TRBD1. The CDR3 spans 15 residues. Trimming removed 2 bases from V and 3 bases from J; junction bases left unmatched: 7. From germline, CDR1 is MNHEY and CDR2 SMNVEV (reference sequence). The CDR3 sequence: CASSLVGTDFYEQYF. The CDR3 DNA reads as TGTGCCAGCAGTTTAGTGGGGACAGACTTCTACGAGCAGTACTTC.

The chain links TRBV5-1 to TRBJ2-2; D uncertain. V shed 7 bases and J shed 0 bases, with 10 bases lying between them. The germline gives CDR1 SGHRS, CDR2 YFSETQ. The CDR3 extends over 14 amino acids. The CDR3 region has the DNA TGCGCCAGCTCAGTGGGCGCGAACACCGGGGAGCTGTTTTTT. Translation gives CASSVGANTGELFF.

The V and J genes are TRBV5-1 and TRBJ1-2; the D is unclear. V gave up 4 bases and J gave up 2 bases, with 18 bases separating them. CDR3 length: 16 amino acids. Germline-derived CDR1 and CDR2 are SGHRS and YFSETQ. CDR3 amino acids: CASSRITGSENYGYTF. The CDR3 DNA reads as TGCGCCAGCAGCCGCATCACGGGCTCCGAAAACTATGGCTACACCTTC.

This clonotype was counted between two and nine times. V usage is TRBV28 and J usage is TRBJ2-5; possible D gene TRBD1, 6 bases. CDR1 is MDHEN and CDR2 is SYDVKM in the germline V gene. The CDR3 contains 14 residues. V shed 1 base and J shed 5 bases, with 11 bases lying between them. CDR3 nucleotides: TGTGCCAGCAGTTTATACGACAGGTTGGAGACCCAGTACTTC. This gives the protein CASSLYDRLETQYF.

This clonotype was counted between two and nine times. The chain couples TRBV4-3 to TRBJ2-1; 12 bases align to TRBD2. There are 18 residues in the CDR3. The germline CDR1 and CDR2 sequences are LGHNA and YSLEER. The V gene end was trimmed by 0 bases and the J gene end by 8 bases; junction bases not matched to a gene: 11. The CDR3 sequence: CASSQDGASGGAFDEQFF. CDR3 bases: TGCGCCAGCAGCCAAGATGGGGCTAGCGGGGGGGCCTTCGATGAGCAGTTCTTC.

This clonotype has a single count. The chain combines TRBV9 with TRBJ2-7, with TRBD1 identical over 9 bases. This CDR3 spans 14 amino acids. Trimming cost V 3 bases and J 2 bases; bases outside gene matches: 3. Germline values: CDR1 SGDLS, CDR2 YYNGEE. The CDR3 loop reads CASSADRGAYEQYV. The CDR3 region has the DNA TGTGCCAGCAGCGCGGACAGGGGTGCCTACGAGCAGTACGTC.

This clonotype was detected only a few times. The J gene is TRBJ2-1, the V gene TRBV6-2 or TRBV6-3; D might be TRBD2 (5 bases). The CDR3 runs 13 residues. From germline, CDR1 is MNHEY and CDR2 SVGEGT. Deletions cut 4 bases from V and 9 bases from J, with 13 bases between. The CDR3 sequence: CASSLVNAGEQFF. The CDR3 region has the DNA TGTGCCAGCAGTTTAGTCAACGCGGGTGAGCAGTTCTTC.

The rearrangement joins TRBV10-3 to TRBJ2-7; D might be TRBD1 or TRBD2, each matching 5 bases. Germline assignment: CDR1 ENHRY and CDR2 SYGVKD. The CDR3 is made up of 14 amino acids. Trimming took 3 bases from V and 2 from J, leaving 11 bases between them. The CDR3 protein is CAISDGTATYEQYV. CDR3 nucleotides: TGTGCCATCAGTGACGGGACCGCGACCTACGAGCAGTACGTC.

This clonotype has only a few counts. The chain uses TRBV7-9 and TRBJ1-1; D is uncertain. Germline V gene data show CDR1 as SEHNR and CDR2 as FQNEAQ (reference sequence). CDR3 length equals 13 residues. V was cut by 5 bases and J by 8 bases, with 15 bases left in between. The CDR3 is CASSLNQRTEAFF. The CDR3 DNA follows: TGTGCCAGCAGCCTAAATCAAAGGACCGAAGCTTTCTTT. The whole variable domain, filled in from reference TRBV7-9 and TRBJ1-1, reads DTGVSQNPRHKITKRGQNVTFRCDPISEHNRLYWYRQTLGQGPEFLTYFQNEAQLEKSRLLSDRFSAERPKGSFSTLEIQRTEQGDSAMYLCASSLNQRTEAFFGQGTRLTVV.

The J gene is TRBJ1-1, the V gene TRBV6-5; D is undetermined. Per germline, CDR1 MNHEY and CDR2 SVGAGI. With 0 bases removed from V and 0 bases from J, the gap between germline ends came to 8 bases. This CDR3 is 15 amino acids long. CDR3 residues: CASSYSGELNTEAFF. The CDR3 DNA reads TGTGCCAGCAGTTACTCGGGAGAACTGAACACTGAAGCTTTCTTT.

The table lists this clonotype with many counts. The chain employs TRBV7-6 and TRBJ2-5; D unclear. Looked up from germline, CDR1 is SGHVS and CDR2 is FNYEAQ. V was clipped by 3 bases and J by 10 bases, with 12 bases between them. The CDR3 contains 12 residues. The CDR3 loop is CASSFYSSDQYF. CDR3 sequence (DNA): TGTGCCAGCAGCTTTTATAGCTCCGACCAGTACTTC.

This clonotype was recorded at least ten times. The rearrangement uses TRBV6-2 or TRBV6-3 and TRBJ1-5, with no clear D. Per germline, CDR1 MNHEY and CDR2 SVGEGT. The V gene lost 4 bases and the J gene lost 9 bases, with 7 bases spanning the gap. The CDR3 sequence is 11 residues long. The chain's CDR3 is CASSLAGPQHF. The CDR3 DNA sequence: TGTGCCAGCAGTTTGGCCGGGCCCCAGCATTTT.

In its sample, this clonotype was seen a few times. The chain is built from TRBV12-3 or TRBV12-4 and TRBJ2-2, with no clear D. The CDR3 extends over 13 amino acids. Trimming took off 7 bases at V and 0 bases at J, with 6 bases between the two ends. Here the CDR3 reads CASTLTNTGELFF. CDR3 coding DNA: TGTGCCAGCACTCTCACGAACACCGGGGAGCTGTTTTTT.

This clonotype was recorded a few times. The chain couples TRBV6-1 to TRBJ1-2; perhaps TRBD1 as D (5 bases). The CDR3 sequence is 17 residues long. V was trimmed by 5 bases and J by 0 bases, leaving 19 bases between them. From germline, CDR1 is MNHNS and CDR2 SASEGT. DNA for the CDR3: TGTGCCAGCAGTCCAGCGAAGACAGTGACAGCTAACTATGGCTACACCTTC. Protein product: CASSPAKTVTANYGYTF.

The chain has TRBV20-1 and TRBJ1-1; tentative D call: TRBD1 (6 bases). V lost 5 bases and J lost 2, with 15 bases in between. The CDR3 contains 14 residues. The V gene's germline CDR1 is DFQATT and CDR2 SNEGSKA (reference sequence). The DNA for the CDR3 is TGCAGTGCTCCCCGGGGGGGCCTCAACACTGAAGCTTTCTTT. Protein product: CSAPRGGLNTEAFF.

This clonotype was seen only a few times. The chain is built from TRBV5-4 and TRBJ2-2, with 7 nucleotides matching TRBD2. The V gene's germline CDR1 is SGHNT and CDR2 YYREEE (reference sequence). The CDR3 is made up of 15 amino acids. V lost 6 bases, J lost 1 base, and 6 bases stayed unmatched. The CDR3 loop is CASMRASGNTGELFF. DNA of the CDR3: TGTGCCAGCATGCGGGCTAGCGGGAACACCGGGGAGCTGTTTTTT.

This clonotype was found a few times. This rearrangement joins TRBV18 to TRBJ1-1, with 9 bases that match TRBD1. Trimming cost V 0 bases and J 4 bases; bases outside gene matches: 3. The CDR3 contains 15 residues. Germline CDR1 reads KGHSH; CDR2 reads LQKENI. Written as DNA, the CDR3 is TGTGCCAGCTCACCACCTCTGACAGGGGGCACTGAAGCTTTCTTT. Protein: CASSPPLTGGTEAFF.